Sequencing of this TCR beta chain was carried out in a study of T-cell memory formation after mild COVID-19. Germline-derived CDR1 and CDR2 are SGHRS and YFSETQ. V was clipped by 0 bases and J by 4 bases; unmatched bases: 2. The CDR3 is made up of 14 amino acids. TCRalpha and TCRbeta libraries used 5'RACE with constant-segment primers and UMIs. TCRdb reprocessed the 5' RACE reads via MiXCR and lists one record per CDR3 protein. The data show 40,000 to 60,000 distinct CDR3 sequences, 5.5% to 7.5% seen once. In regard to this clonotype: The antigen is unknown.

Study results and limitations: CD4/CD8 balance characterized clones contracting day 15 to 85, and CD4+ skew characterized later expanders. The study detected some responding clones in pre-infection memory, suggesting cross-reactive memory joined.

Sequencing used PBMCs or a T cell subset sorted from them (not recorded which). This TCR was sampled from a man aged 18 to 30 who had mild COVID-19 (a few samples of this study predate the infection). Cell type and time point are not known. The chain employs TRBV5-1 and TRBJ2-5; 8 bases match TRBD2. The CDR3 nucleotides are TGCGCCAGCAGCTTGGGTAGCGGGACAGAGACCCAGTACTTC. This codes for CASSLGSGTETQYF.